The present T cell receptor (beta chain) was sequenced within a study of CD8 T cells in Susac syndrome. The CDR3 extends over 14 amino acids. With 4 bases removed from V and 3 bases from J, the gap between germline ends came to 15 bases. Germline-derived CDR1 and CDR2 are DFQATT and SNEGSKA (reference sequence). After extraction with the RNeasy kit, roughly 0.5 to 1 ug of the RNA was reverse transcribed using random hexamers. By means of immunoSEQ multiplex PCR, TCR beta CDR3 spanning 54 Vbeta and 13 Jbeta underwent amplification. Using its own MiXCR run on the immunoSEQ multiplex PCR reads, TCRdb lists one record per CDR3 protein. The sample has under 200,000 distinct CDR3 sequences; about 94% are singletons. Controls were healthy donors chosen to match patients in age and sex.

This chain connects TRBV20-1 to TRBJ1-1; possible D gene TRBD1, 5 bases. Sequencing was done on a sample of CD4+ T cells from PBMCs. The TCR was taken from a human donor in good health. Here the CDR3 DNA reads TGCAGTGCTAACCGGGACGGGCCCCACACTGAAGCTTTCTTT. This translates into CSANRDGPHTEAFF.